This T cell receptor (beta chain) was captured by sequencing in a study of cytomegalovirus exposure and HLA in healthy donors. Study-level points and caveats: A later analysis found TCR association rates differed by HLA locus, highest for DRB1 and lowest for HLA-C. In a later analysis, compared with equally common non-associated chains, HLA-associated beta chains were more expanded.

On this clone itself: The antigen is not known.

The V gene's germline CDR1 is LNHDA and CDR2 SQIVND (reference sequence). CDR3 size: 12 residues. V lost 8 bases to trimming and J lost 4 bases; unmatched junction nucleotides: 1. PCR primers comprised 60 Vbeta and 13 Jbeta primers. In the authors' methods: Some 80 million unique TCR beta chains, 10 million to 14 million shared, were counted in a later analysis. Libraries were prepared by immunoSEQ multiplex PCR; TCRdb keeps only in-frame clonotypes and omits some of them. The V and J calls and clone size are taken from that table; D and trimming were inferred from the DNA. The sample yields 150,000 to 200,000 clones, approximately 78% seen once.

The chain combines TRBV19 with TRBJ1-1; 10 nucleotides agree with TRBD1. Sequenced: PBMCs. The sequence was collected from a young woman in good health and CMV-seronegative. DNA for the CDR3: TGTGCCAGTCGACAGGGGGCCACTGAAGCTTTCTTT. It is translated as CASRQGATEAFF.